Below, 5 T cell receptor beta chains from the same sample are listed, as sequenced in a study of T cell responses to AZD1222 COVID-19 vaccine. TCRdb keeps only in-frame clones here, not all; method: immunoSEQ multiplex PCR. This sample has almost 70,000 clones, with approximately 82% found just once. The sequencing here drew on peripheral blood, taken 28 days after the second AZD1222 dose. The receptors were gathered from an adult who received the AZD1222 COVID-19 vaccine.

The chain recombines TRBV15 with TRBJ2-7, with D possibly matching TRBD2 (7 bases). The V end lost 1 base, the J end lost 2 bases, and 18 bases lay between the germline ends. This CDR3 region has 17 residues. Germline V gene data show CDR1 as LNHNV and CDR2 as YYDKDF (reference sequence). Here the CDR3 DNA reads TGTGCCACCAGCAGAGCTGGGGGGGCAGGGGATACCTACGAGCAGTACTTC. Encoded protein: CATSRAGGAGDTYEQYF.

The CDR3 coding sequence is TGTGCCAGCAGCCCCCTAACTAGCGGGGCGACTTCCGGTACGCAGTATTTT. Its translation: CASSPLTSGATSGTQYF. This rearrangement joins TRBV3-1 (or the pseudogene TRBV3-2) to TRBJ2-3; 10 positions agree with TRBD2. V was pared by 4 bases and J by 8 bases, with 15 bases of the junction left unmatched. CDR3 length equals 17 residues. In germline, CDR1 is LGHDT, CDR2 YNNKEL (reference sequence).

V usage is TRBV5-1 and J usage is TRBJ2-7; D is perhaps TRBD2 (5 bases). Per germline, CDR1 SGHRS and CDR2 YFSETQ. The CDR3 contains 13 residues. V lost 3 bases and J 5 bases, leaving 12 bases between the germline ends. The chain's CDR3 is CASSWGDGDEQYF. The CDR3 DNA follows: TGCGCCAGCAGCTGGGGAGACGGGGACGAGCAGTACTTC.

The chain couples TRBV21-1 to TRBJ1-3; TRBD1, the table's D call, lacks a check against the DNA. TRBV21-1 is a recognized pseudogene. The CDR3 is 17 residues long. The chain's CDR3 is CASTTPGQVNYGNTIYF. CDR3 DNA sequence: TGTGCCAGCACAACCCCAGGGCAGGTGAATTATGGAAACACCATATATTTT.

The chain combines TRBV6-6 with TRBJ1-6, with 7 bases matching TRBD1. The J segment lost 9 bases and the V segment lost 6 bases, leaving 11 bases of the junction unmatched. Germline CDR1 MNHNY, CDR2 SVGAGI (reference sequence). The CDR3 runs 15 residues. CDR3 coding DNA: TGTGCCAGCAGCCCCAGGGGGGGAGAGGGTTCACCCCTCCACTTT. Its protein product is CASSPRGGEGSPLHF.